This T cell receptor beta chain was captured by sequencing in a study of monozygotic twins with inflammatory bowel disease. Whole-study results and caveats: Against healthy co-twins, IBD patients had lower TCRbeta diversity (measured by inverse Simpson).

There are 13 residues in the CDR3. A note on this clonotype: Its matching antigen is unknown.

Eight separate reactions for every sample produced the cDNA. Two rounds of nested PCR, of roughly 17 and 9 cycles, were run on TCRalpha and TCRbeta cDNA. TCRdb re-called the 5' RACE reads and shows each CDR3 protein once, DNA omitted. The repertoire table contains 350,000 to 550,000 distinct CDR3 sequences. V usage is TRBV21-1 and J usage is TRBJ2-1; TCRdb calls TRBD1, which cannot be checked without DNA. TRBV21-1 is annotated as a pseudogene. The origin of this receptor is a human donor with ulcerative colitis or Crohn's disease, or a healthy co-twin of an affected twin (not recorded which). The sample was blood. The CDR3 sequence is CASSRQGGDEQFF.